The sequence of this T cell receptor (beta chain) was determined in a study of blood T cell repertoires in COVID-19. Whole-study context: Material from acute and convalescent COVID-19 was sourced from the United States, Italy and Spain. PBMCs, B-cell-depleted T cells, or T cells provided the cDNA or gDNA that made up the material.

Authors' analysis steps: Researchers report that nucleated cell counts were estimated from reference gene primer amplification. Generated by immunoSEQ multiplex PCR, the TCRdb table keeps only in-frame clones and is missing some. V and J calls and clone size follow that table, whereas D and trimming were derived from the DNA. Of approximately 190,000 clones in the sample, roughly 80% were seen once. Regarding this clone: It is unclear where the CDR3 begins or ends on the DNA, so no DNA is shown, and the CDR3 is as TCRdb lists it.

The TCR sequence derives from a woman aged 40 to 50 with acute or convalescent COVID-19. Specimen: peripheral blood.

The CDR3 is CASSIRARGNRSPLHF. The gene calls are TRBV19 and TRBJ1-6; TRBD1 is taken as the D call from the table, unchecked against the DNA. Germline V CDR1 and CDR2: LNHDA, SQIVND (reference sequence). The CDR3 spans 16 amino acids, including both terminal residues.